This T cell receptor beta chain was identified in a study of T cell repertoires in cytomegalovirus infection. Study in general: CMV infection together with matching HLA type was indicated by public TCR beta signatures.

This CDR3 comprises 14 residues. CDR1 and CDR2 (germline): MNHEY, SVGAGI. Trimming cost V 5 bases and J 7 bases, with 15 bases left between them. TCRdb re-derived calls from the reads in MiXCR, one entry per CDR3 protein. The sample yields roughly 68,000 distinct CDR3 sequences, 20% to 25% seen once. Notes on this clonotype: Its antigen remains unknown.

Study observations and caveats: Clonotype analysis showed dominance of the ex vivo response by HLA-C-restricted CMV-specific TCR beta clonotypes. Of the TCR beta families, the public ones yielded a cumulative frequency that identified carriers of CMV plus the relevant HLA.

The rearrangement joins TRBV6-5 to TRBJ1-5; a possible D gene is TRBD1 (5 bases). Sequencing was done on a sample of PBMCs, sequenced either directly or after in vitro stimulation (not recorded which). The source of this sequence is a human donor in good health (CMV status not recorded). Some clones in this sample may be carry-over from other donors' samples. Here the CDR3 DNA reads TGTGCCAGCAGTGACATGGGGAGGGGACAGCCCCAGCATTTT. Amino acids: CASSDMGRGQPQHF.